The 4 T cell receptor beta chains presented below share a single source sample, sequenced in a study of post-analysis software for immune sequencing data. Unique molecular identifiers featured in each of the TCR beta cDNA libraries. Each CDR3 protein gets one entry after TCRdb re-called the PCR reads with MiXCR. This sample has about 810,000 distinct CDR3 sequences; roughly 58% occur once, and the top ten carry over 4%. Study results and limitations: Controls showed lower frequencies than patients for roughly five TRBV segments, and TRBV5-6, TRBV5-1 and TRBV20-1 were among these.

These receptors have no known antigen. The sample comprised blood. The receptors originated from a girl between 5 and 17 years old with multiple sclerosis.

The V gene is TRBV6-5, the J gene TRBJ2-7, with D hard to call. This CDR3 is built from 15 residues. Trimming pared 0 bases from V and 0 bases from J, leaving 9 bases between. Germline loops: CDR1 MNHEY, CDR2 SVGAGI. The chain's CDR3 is CASSYSTVSSYEQYF. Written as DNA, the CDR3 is TGTGCCAGCAGTTACTCCACGGTGAGCTCCTACGAGCAGTACTTC.

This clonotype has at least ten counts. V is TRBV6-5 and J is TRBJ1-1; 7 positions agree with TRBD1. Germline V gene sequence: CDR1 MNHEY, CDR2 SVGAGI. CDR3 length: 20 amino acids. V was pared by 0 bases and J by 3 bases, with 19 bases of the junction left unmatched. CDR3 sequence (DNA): TGTGCCAGCAGTTACTCAGCCATTTATCTCCCCGGCACAGGGGACACTGAAGCTTTCTTT. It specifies CASSYSAIYLPGTGDTEAFF.

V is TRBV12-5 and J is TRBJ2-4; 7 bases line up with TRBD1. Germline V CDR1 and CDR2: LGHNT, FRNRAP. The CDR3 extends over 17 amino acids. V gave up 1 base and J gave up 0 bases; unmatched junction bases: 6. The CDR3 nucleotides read TGTGCTAGTGGTTTGGGGGACAGATTCCTAGCCAAAAACATTCAGTACTTC. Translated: CASGLGDRFLAKNIQYF.

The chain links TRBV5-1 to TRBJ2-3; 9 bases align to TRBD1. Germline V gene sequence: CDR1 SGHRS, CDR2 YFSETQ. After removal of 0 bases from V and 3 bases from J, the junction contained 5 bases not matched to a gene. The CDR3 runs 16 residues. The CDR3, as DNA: TGCGCCAGCAGCTTGGGCGGGACAGGGAGGACAGATACGCAGTATTTT. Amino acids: CASSLGGTGRTDTQYF.